This note documents a single TCR beta chain sequence. Its antigen is still unknown. This sample is drawn from a study of OX40 agonist ivuxolimab in advanced cancers. Study observations and caveats: With doses of 0.1 to 3.0 mg/kg, CD4+ and CD8+ blood T cells had undergone clonal expansion by week 6.

Trimming took 4 bases from V and 5 from J; bases not matched to a gene: 4. This CDR3 region has 14 residues. The germline V gene has CDR1 SNHLY and CDR2 FYNNEI. Individuals having autoimmune disease history or systemic immunosuppression were not enrolled. TCRdb's table, derived via immunoSEQ multiplex PCR, lists solely in-frame clones and lacks some. The table records roughly 63,000 clones, 80% to 85% of them present only once. Source: CD4+ or CD8+ T cells sorted from blood, taken in a trial of the OX40 agonist ivuxolimab. This clonotype was sampled from an adult with an advanced solid tumor such as melanoma, head and neck, liver or kidney cancer. The chain uses TRBV2 and TRBJ1-5, with TRBD1 identical over 8 bases. The CDR3 sequence is CASSGGTGYQPQHF. CDR3 DNA sequence: TGTGCCAGCAGTGGGGGGACAGGTTATCAGCCCCAGCATTTT.